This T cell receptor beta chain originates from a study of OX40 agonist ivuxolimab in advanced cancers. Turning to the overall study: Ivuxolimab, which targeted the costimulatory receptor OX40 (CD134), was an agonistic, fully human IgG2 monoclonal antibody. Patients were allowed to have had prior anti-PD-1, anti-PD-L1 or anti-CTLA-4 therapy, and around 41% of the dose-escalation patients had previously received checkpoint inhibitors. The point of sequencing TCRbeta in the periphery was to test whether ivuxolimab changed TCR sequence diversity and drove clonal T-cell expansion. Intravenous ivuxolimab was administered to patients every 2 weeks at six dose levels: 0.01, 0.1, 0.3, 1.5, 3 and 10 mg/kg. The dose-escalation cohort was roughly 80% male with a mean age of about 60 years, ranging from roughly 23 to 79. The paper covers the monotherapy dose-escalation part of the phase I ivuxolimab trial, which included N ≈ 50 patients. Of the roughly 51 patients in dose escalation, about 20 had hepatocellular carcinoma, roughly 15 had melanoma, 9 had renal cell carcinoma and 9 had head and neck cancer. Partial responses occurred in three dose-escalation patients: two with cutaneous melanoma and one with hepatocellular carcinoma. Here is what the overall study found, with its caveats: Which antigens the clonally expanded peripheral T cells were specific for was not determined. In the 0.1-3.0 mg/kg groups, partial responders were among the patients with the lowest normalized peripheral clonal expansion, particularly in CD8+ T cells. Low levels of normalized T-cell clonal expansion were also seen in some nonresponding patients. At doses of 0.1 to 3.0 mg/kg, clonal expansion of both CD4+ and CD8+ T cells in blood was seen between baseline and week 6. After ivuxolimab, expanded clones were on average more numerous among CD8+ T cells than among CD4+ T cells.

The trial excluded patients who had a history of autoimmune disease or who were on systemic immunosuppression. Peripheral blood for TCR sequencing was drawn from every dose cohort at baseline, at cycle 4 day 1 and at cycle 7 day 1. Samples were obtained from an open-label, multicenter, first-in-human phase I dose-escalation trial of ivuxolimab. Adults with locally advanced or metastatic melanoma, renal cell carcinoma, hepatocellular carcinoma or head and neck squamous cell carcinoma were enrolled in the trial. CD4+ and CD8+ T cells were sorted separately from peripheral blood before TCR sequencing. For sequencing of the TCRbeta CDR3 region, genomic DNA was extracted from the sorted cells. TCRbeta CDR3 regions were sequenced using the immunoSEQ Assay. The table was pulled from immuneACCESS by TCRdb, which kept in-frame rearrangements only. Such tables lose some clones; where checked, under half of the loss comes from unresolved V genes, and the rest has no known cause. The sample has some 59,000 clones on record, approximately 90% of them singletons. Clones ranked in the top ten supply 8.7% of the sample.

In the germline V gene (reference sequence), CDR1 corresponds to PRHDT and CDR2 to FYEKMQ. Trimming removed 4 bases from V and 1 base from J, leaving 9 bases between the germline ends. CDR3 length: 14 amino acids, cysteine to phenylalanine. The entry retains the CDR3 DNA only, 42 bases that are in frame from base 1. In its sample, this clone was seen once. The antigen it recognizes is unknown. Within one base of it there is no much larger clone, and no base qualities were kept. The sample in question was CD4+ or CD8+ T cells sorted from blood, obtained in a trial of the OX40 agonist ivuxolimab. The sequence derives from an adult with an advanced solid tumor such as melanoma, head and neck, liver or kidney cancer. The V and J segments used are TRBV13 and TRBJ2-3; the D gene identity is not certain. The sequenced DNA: TGTGCCAGCAGCTCCTCTGTAGGCACAGATACGCAGTATTTT. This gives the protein CASSSSVGTDTQYF. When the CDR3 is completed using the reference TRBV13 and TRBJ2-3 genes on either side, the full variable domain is AAGVIQSPRHLIKEKRETATLKCYPIPRHDTVYWYQQGPGQDPQFLISFYEKMQSDKGSIPDRFSAQQFSDYHSELNMSSLELGDSALYFCASSSSVGTDTQYFGPGTRLTVL.